This TCR beta chain was retrieved from a study of radiation and T cells in renal cell carcinoma. CDR3 size: 15 residues. Germline CDR1 and CDR2: SQVTM and ANQGSEA. V was shortened by 3 bases and J by 0 bases, with 12 bases between the two germline ends. As for time point: blood 4 weeks post-SBRT, at nephrectomy. Noted treatment: 15 Gy SBRT to primary tumor, nephrectomy 4 weeks later. Nephrectomy followed 15 Gy stereotactic body radiation by 4 weeks. The table came from immunoSEQ multiplex PCR; TCRdb's copy has only in-frame clones and leaves some out. The profile shows approximately 29,000 clones, over 70% of them singletons.

The V and J genes are TRBV29-1 and TRBJ2-1, with D maybe TRBD2 (5 bases). The source is a man in his 60s with renal cell carcinoma. Here the sequenced sample was blood, taken from a patient whose treatment included radiotherapy and nephrectomy. In DNA form, the CDR3 reads TGCAGCGTTGAGAGGGCGGAGAGCTCCTACAATGAGCAGTTCTTC. Protein product: CSVERAESSYNEQFF.